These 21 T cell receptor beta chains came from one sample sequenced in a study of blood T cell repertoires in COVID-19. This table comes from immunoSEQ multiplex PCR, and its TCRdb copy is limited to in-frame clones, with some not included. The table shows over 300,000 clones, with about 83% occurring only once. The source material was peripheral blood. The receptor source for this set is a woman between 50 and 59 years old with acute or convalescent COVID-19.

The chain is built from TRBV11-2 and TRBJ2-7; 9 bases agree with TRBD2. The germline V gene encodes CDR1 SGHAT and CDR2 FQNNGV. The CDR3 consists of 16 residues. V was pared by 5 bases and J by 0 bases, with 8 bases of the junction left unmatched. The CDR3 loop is CASSPFLAGSSYEQYF. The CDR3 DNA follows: TGTGCCAGCAGCCCTTTTCTAGCGGGGAGCTCCTACGAGCAGTACTTC.

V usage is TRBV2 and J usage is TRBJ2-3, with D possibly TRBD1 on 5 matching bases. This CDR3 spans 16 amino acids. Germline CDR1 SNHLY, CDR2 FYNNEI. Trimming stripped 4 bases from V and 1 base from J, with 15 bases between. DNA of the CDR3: TGTGCCAGCAGTGGTTCCAGGGCGTTCGGCACAGATACGCAGTATTTT. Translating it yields CASSGSRAFGTDTQYF.

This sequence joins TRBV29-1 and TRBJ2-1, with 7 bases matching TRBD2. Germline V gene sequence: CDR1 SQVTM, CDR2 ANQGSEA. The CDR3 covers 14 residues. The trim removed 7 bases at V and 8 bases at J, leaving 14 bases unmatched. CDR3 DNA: TGCAGCGGTTGGGGGGAGGGAGGTAGTGATGAGCAGTTCTTC. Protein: CSGWGEGGSDEQFF.

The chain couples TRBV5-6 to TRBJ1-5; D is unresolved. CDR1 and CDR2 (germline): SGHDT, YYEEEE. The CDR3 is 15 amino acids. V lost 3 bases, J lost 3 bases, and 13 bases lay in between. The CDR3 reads CASSSLGGDNQPQHF. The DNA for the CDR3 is TGTGCCAGCAGCTCCTTGGGCGGGGACAATCAGCCCCAGCATTTT. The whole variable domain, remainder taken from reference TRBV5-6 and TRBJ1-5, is DAGVTQSPTHLIKTRGQQVTLRCSPKSGHDTVSWYQQALGQGPQFIFQYYEEEERQRGNFPDRFSGHQFPNYSSELNVNALLLGDSALYLCASSSLGGDNQPQHFGDGTRLSIL.

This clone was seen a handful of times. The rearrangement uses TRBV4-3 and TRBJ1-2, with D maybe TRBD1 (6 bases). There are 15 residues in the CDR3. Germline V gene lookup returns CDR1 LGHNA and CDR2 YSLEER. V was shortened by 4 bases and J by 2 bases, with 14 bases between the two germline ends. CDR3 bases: TGCGCCAGCAGCCCACAGGGAGGGGGGAACTATGGCTACACCTTC. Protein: CASSPQGGGNYGYTF.

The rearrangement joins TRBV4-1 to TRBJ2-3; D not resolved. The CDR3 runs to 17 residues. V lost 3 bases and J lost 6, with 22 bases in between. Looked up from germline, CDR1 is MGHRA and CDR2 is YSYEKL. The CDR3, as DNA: TGCGCCAGCAGCCAGCGCTGGTCGTCTACCTTTTTGGATACGCAGTATTTT. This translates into CASSQRWSSTFLDTQYF.

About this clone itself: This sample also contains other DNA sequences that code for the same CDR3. The CDR3 DNA is TGTGCCAGCAGCTTAGGGACAGCTAACACCGGGGAGCTGTTTTTT. Its translation is CASSLGTANTGELFF. The chain joins TRBV7-9 to TRBJ2-2; TRBD1 might be the D (6 bases). This CDR3 region has 15 residues. Germline V CDR1 and CDR2: SEHNR, FQNEAQ (reference sequence). V gave up 1 base and J gave up 2 bases, with 8 bases separating them.

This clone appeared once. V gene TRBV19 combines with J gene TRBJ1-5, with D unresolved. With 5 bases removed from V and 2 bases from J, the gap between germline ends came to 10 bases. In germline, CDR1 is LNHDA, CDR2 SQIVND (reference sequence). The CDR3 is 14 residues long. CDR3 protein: CASSEILGNQPQHF. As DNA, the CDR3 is TGTGCCAGTAGTGAGATTTTGGGCAATCAGCCCCAGCATTTT.

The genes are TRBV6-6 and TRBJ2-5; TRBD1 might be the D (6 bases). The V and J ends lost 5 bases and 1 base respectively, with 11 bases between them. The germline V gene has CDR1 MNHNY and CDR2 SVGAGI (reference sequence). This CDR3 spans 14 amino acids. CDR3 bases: TGTGCCAGCAGTGACCCAGGGGCCCAAGAGACCCAGTACTTC. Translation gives CASSDPGAQETQYF.

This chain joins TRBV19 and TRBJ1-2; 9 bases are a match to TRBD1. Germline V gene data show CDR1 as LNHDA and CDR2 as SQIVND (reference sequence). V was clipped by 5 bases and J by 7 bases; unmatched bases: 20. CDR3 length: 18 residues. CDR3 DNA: TGTGCCAGTAGTCGCCCTCCAGGACAGGGGACAAGCGCGGTTGGCTACACCTTC. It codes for CASSRPPGQGTSAVGYTF.

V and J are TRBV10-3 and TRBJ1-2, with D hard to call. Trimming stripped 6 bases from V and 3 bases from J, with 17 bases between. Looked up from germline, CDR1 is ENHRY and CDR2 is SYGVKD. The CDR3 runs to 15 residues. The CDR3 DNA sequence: TGTGCCATCAGCGAGCCAGGCACGGTAGACTATGGCTACACCTTC. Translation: CAISEPGTVDYGYTF.

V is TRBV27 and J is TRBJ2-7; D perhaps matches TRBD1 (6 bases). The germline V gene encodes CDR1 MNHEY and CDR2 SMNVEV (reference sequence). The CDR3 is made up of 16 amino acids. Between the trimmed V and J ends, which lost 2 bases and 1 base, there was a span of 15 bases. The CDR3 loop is CASSLQSGTLSYEQYF. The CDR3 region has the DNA TGTGCCAGCAGTTTACAGTCGGGGACACTATCCTACGAGCAGTACTTC.

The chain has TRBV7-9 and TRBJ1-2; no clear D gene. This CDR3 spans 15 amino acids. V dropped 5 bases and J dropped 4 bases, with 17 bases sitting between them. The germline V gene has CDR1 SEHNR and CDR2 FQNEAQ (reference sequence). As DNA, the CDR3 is TGTGCCAGCAGCGATACGACCGAAGGGAGCTATGGCTACACCTTC. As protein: CASSDTTEGSYGYTF.

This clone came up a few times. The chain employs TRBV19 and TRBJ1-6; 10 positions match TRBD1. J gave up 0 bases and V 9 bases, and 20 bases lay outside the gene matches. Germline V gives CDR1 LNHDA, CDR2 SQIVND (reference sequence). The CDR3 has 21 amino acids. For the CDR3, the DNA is TGTGCCAGCAGTTCGACATGGGACAGGGGTTGGACAAGCTCCTATAATTCACCCCTCCACTTT. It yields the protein CASSSTWDRGWTSSYNSPLHF.

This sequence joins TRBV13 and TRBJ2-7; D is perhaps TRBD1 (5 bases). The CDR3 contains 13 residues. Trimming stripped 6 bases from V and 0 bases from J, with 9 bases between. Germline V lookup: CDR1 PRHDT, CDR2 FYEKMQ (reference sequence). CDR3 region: CASSSDSSYEQYF. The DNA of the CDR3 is TGTGCCAGCAGTTCAGACAGCTCCTACGAGCAGTACTTC.

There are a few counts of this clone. CDR3 in amino acids: CASSPQGRAFF. In DNA form, the CDR3 reads TGTGCCAGCAGTCCCCAGGGTAGGGCTTTCTTT. J is TRBJ1-1 and V is TRBV28; maybe TRBD1 (5 bases). CDR3 size: 11 residues. From germline, CDR1 is MDHEN and CDR2 SYDVKM. V shed 5 bases and J shed 11 bases, with 12 bases lying between them.

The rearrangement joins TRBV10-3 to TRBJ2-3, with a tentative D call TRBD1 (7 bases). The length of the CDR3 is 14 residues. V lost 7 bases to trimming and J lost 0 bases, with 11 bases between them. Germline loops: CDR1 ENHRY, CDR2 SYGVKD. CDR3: CAITPGGSTDTQYF. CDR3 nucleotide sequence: TGTGCCATCACTCCAGGGGGGAGCACAGATACGCAGTATTTT.

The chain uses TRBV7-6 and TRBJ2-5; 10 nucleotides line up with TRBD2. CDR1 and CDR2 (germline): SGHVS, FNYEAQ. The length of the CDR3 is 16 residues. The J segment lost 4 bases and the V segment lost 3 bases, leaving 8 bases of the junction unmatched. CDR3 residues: CASSFRKLAGIETQYF. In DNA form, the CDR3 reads TGTGCCAGCAGCTTTAGGAAACTAGCGGGAATAGAGACCCAGTACTTC.

CDR3 amino acids: CAWSVQTANYGYTF. The CDR3 coding sequence is TGTGCCTGGAGTGTACAGACAGCAAACTATGGCTACACCTTC. The chain combines TRBV30 with TRBJ1-2, with TRBD1 as a possible D gene (5 bases). The CDR3 runs to 14 residues. Germline loops: CDR1 GTSNPN, CDR2 SVGIG (reference sequence). Trimming cost V 0 bases and J 2 bases, with 10 bases left between them.

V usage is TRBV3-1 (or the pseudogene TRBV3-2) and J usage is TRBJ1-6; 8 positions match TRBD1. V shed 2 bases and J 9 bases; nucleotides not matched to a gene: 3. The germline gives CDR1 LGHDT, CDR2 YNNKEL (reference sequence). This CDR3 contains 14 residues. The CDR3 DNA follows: TGTGCCAGCAGCCAACAGGGGGCACCTTCACCCCTCCACTTT. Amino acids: CASSQQGAPSPLHF.

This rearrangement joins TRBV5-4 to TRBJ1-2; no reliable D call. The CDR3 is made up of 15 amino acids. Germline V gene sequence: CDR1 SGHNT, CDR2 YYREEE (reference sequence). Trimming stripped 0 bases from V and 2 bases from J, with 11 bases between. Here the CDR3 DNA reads TGTGCCAGCAGCTTGGAAGTCTCAGGCAACTATGGCTACACCTTC. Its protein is CASSLEVSGNYGYTF.